This TCR beta chain was identified in a study of cytomegalovirus exposure and HLA in healthy donors. The overall study: Of all 400 or so donors who were genotyped, roughly 83% belonged to the Caucasian-associated ancestry cluster. General observations from the study: A missense variant in DCLRE1C was later tied to TCR beta V- and J-gene trimming. The study assumed roughly uniform donor sequencing depth for presence/absence analyses. Researchers reported from a later analysis that most CMV-associated TCR beta chains appeared HLA-restricted.

This clone was counted a single time. The antigen is unknown. Primers for the PCR totalled 60 Vbeta and 13 Jbeta. Clones were read by immunoSEQ multiplex PCR, and TCRdb kept only the in-frame ones, dropping some. The sample yields more than 90,000 clones, more than 60% seen once. This CDR3 is 16 amino acids long. Germline V lookup: CDR1 SGHVS, CDR2 FQNEAQ. J gave up 4 bases and V 5 bases, and 12 bases lay outside the gene matches. Material for sequencing was PBMCs. This TCR was sampled from a human donor in good health. The chain has TRBV7-8 and TRBJ2-3; 7 bases agree with TRBD1. CDR3 bases: TGTGCCAGCAGCCACAGCCTGAGACAGGGAGCAGATACGCAGTATTTT. Protein sequence: CASSHSLRQGADTQYF.